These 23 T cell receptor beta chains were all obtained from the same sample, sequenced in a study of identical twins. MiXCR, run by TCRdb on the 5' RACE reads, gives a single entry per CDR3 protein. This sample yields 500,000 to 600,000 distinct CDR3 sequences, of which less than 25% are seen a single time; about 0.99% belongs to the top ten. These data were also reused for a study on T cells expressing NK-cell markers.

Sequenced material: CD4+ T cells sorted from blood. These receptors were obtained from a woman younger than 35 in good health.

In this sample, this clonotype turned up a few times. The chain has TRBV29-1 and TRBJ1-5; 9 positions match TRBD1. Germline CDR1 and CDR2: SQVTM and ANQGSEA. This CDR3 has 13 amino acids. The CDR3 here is CSGGQGVNQPQHF. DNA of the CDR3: TGCAGTGGGGGACAGGGCGTCAATCAGCCCCAGCATTTT. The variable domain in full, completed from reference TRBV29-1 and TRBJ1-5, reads SAVISQKPSRDICQRGTSLTIQCQVDSQVTMMFWYRQQPGQSLTLIATANQGSEATYESGFVIDKFPISRPNLTFSTLTVSNMSPEDSSIYLCSGGQGVNQPQHFGDGTRLSIL.

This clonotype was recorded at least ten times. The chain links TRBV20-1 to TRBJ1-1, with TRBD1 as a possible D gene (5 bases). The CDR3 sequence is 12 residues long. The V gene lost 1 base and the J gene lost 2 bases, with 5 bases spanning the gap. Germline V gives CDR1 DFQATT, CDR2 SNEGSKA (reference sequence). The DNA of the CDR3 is TGCAGTGCTAGAGGGGGCAACACTGAAGCTTTCTTT. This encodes CSARGGNTEAFF.

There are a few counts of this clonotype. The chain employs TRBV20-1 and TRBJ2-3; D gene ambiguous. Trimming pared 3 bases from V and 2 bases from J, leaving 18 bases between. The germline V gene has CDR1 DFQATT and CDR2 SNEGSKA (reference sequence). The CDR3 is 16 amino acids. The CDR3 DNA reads TGCAGTGCTAGTCGCCCCCTGTCTAGAGACACAGATACGCAGTATTTT. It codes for CSASRPLSRDTDTQYF.

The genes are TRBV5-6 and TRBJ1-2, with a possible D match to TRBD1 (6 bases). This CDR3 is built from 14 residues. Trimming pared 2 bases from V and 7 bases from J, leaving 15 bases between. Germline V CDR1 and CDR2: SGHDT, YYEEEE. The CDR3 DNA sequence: TGTGCCAGCAGCTTACGACAGGTCGGTGGTGGCTACACCTTC. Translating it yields CASSLRQVGGGYTF.

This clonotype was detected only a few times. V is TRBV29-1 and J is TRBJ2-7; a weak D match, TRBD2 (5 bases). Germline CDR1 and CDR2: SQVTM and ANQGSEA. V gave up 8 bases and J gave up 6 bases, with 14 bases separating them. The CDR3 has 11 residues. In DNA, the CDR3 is TGCAGCACGGCCTCGGCGGGCGAGCAGTACTTC. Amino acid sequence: CSTASAGEQYF.

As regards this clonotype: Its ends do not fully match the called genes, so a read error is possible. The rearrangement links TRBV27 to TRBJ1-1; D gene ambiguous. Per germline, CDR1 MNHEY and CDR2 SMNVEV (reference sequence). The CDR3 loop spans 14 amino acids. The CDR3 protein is CASTLTAQNTEAFF. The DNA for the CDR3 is TGTGCCAGCACTTTAACAGCTCAGAACACTGAAGCTTTCTTT.

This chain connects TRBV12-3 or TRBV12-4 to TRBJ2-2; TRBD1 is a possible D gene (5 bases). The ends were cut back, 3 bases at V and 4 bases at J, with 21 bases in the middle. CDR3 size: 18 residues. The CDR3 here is CASSLSIGWQGSTGELFF. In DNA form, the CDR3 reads TGTGCCAGCAGTTTGAGTATAGGGTGGCAGGGATCCACCGGGGAGCTGTTTTTT.

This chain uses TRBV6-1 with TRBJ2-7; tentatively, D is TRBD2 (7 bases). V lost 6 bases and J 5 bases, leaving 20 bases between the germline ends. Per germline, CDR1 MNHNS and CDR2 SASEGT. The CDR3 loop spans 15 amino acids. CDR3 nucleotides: TGTGCCAGCAGAATGGGGGGGCGGGAGTTTGACGAGCAGTACTTC. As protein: CASRMGGREFDEQYF.

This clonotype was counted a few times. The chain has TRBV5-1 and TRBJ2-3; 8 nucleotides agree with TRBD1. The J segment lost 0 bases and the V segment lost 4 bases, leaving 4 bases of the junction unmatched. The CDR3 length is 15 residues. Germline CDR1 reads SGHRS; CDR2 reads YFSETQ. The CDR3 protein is CASSPRDRSTDTQYF. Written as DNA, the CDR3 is TGCGCCAGCAGCCCTCGGGACAGGAGCACAGATACGCAGTATTTT.

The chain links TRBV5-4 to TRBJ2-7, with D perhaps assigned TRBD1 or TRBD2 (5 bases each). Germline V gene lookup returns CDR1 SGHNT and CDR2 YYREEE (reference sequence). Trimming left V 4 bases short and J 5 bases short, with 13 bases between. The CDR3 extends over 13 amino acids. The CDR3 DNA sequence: TGTGCCAGCAGCCTGGGACCGCCTGACGAGCAGTACTTC. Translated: CASSLGPPDEQYF.

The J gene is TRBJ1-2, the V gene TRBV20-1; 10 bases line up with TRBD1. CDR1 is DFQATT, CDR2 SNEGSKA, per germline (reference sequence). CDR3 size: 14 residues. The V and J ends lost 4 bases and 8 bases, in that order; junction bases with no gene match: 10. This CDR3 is CSATPWTGGSGYTF. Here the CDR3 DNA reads TGCAGTGCTACCCCCTGGACAGGGGGAAGCGGCTACACCTTC.

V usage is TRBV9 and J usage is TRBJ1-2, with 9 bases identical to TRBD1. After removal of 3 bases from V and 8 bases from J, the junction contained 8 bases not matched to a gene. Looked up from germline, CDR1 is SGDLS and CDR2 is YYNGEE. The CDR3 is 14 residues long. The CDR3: CASSAAGTGYGYTF. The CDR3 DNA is TGTGCCAGCAGCGCCGCCGGGACAGGGTACGGCTACACCTTC.

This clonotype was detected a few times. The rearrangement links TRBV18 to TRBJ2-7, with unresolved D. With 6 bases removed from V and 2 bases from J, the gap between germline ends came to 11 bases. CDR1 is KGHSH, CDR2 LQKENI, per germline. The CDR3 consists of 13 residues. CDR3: CASSYDQAYEQYF. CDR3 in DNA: TGTGCCAGCTCTTATGACCAAGCCTACGAGCAGTACTTC.

CDR3 loop: CASSVHEGQPQHF. The CDR3 region has the DNA TGTGCCAGCAGCGTACATGAGGGTCAGCCCCAGCATTTT. V is TRBV9 and J is TRBJ1-5; D uncertain. Germline lookup yields CDR1 SGDLS and CDR2 YYNGEE. Trimming removed 1 base from V and 6 bases from J, with 8 bases in between. The CDR3 loop spans 13 amino acids.

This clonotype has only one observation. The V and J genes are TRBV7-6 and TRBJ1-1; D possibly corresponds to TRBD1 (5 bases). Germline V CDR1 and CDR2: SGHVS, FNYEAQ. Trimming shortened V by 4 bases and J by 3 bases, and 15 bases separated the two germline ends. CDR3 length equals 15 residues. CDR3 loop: CASSSRDGAYTEAFF. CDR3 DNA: TGTGCCAGCAGCTCACGGGACGGAGCGTACACTGAAGCTTTCTTT.

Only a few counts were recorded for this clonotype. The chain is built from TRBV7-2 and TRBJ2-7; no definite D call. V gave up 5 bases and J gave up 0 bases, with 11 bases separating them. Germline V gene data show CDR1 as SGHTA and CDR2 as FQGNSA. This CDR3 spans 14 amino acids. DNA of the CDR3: TGTGCCAGCAGCCCGACTCGCCTCTCCTACGAGCAGTACTTC. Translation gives CASSPTRLSYEQYF.

As DNA, the CDR3 is TGCAGTGGAGTAGCGGGAGTTGCCAGGGAGCAGTACTTC. This gives the protein CSGVAGVAREQYF. The gene calls are TRBV20-1 and TRBJ2-7; 9 positions match TRBD2. The CDR3 has 13 amino acids. The V gene end was trimmed by 7 bases and the J gene end by 7 bases; junction bases not matched to a gene: 11. The germline V gene has CDR1 DFQATT and CDR2 SNEGSKA (reference sequence).

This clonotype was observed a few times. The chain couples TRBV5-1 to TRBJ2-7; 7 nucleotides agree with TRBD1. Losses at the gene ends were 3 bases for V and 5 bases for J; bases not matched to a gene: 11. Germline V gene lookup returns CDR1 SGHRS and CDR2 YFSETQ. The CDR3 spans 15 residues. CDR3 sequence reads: CASSSRMTGKNEQYF. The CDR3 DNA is TGCGCCAGCAGCTCCAGAATGACAGGGAAAAACGAGCAGTACTTC.

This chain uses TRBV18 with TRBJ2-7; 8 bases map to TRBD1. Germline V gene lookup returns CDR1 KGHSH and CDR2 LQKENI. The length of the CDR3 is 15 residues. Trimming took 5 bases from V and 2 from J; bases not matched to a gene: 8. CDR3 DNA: TGTGCCAGCTCAAACACCGGGACAGGACCCTACGAGCAGTACTTC. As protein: CASSNTGTGPYEQYF.

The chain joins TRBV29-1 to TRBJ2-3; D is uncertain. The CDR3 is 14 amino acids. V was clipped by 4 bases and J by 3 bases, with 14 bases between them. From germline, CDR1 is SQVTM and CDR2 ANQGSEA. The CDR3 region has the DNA TGCAGCGTTGTCGCGGTTACATCGACAGATACGCAGTATTTT. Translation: CSVVAVTSTDTQYF.

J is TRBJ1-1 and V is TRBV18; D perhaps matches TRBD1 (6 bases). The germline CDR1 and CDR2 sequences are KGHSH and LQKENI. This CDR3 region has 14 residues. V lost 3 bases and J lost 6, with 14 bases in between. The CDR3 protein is CASSPVDSASEAFF. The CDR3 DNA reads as TGTGCCAGCTCACCCGTGGACAGCGCCTCTGAAGCTTTCTTT.

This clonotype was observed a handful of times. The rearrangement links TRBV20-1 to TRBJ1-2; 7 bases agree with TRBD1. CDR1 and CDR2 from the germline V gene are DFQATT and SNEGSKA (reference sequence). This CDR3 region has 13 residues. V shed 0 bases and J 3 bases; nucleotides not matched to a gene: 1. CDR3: CSARDGTDYGYTF. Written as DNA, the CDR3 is TGCAGTGCTAGAGATGGGACAGACTATGGCTACACCTTC.

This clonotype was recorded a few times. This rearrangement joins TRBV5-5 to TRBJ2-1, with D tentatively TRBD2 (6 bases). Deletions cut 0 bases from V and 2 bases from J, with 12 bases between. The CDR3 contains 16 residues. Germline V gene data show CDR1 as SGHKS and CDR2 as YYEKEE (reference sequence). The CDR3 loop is CASSLDIAVTYNEQFF. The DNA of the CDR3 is TGTGCCAGCAGCTTGGATATAGCGGTTACCTACAATGAGCAGTTCTTC. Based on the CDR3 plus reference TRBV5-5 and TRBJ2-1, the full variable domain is DAGVTQSPTHLIKTRGQQVTLRCSPISGHKSVSWYQQVLGQGPQFIFQYYEKEERGRGNFPDRFSARQFPNYSSELNVNALLLGDSALYLCASSLDIAVTYNEQFFGPGTRLTVL.